This is a list of T cell receptor beta chains from one sample in a study of human T cells and chemical hapten exposure. One entry per CDR3 protein, called by TCRdb with MiXCR from the RACE reads. This table has roughly 62,000 distinct CDR3 sequences, around 11% appearing once. The sample was whole blood, taken in connection with sensitization to the hapten diphenylcyclopropenone (DPC). Source of these receptors: a man aged 25 to 40 with alopecia areata. Some clones in this sample may be carry-over from other donors' samples. The CDR3 runs from the conserved cysteine through the conserved F or W. The order of the fields is clone size, J gene, D gene, V gene, CDR3 protein, CDR3 DNA. The D gene is left open where the match is weak. Not every row has a clone size; where given, it reads once, few, many or a size class.

clone size: many
J gene: TRBJ2-7
D gene: TRBD1
V gene: TRBV6-2/TRBV6-3
CDR3 protein: CASSWTGGFEQYF
CDR3 DNA: TGTGCCAGCAGCTGGACAGGGGGGTTCGAGCAGTACTTC

clone size: .
J gene: TRBJ1-2
D gene: .
V gene: TRBV27
CDR3 protein: CASSPDSRDGYGYTF
CDR3 DNA: TGTGCCAGCAGTCCGGACTCCAGGGATGGCTATGGCTACACCTTC

clone size: .
J gene: TRBJ2-7
D gene: TRBD1
V gene: TRBV7-9
CDR3 protein: CASSSTGTGRAEQYF
CDR3 DNA: TGTGCCAGCAGCTCCACCGGGACAGGGAGGGCCGAGCAGTACTTC

clone size: .
J gene: TRBJ2-2
D gene: TRBD1
V gene: TRBV6-2/TRBV6-3
CDR3 protein: CASSLRQGGRTGELFF
CDR3 DNA: TGTGCCAGCAGTTTGCGACAGGGTGGTCGGACCGGGGAGCTGTTTTTT

clone size: few
J gene: TRBJ2-5
D gene: .
V gene: TRBV29-1
CDR3 protein: CSVGRANQETQYF
CDR3 DNA: TGCAGCGTTGGGAGGGCCAACCAAGAGACCCAGTACTTC

clone size: few
J gene: TRBJ1-1
D gene: .
V gene: TRBV7-6
CDR3 protein: CASSLTTQENTEAFF
CDR3 DNA: TGTGCCAGCAGCTTAACAACCCAGGAGAACACTGAAGCTTTCTTT

clone size: .
J gene: TRBJ1-4
D gene: .
V gene: TRBV18
CDR3 protein: CASSLGLTTNEKLFF
CDR3 DNA: TGTGCCAGCTCACTAGGACTCACAACTAATGAAAAACTGTTTTTT

clone size: few
J gene: TRBJ1-4
D gene: .
V gene: TRBV6-6
CDR3 protein: CASSTGQGREKLFF
CDR3 DNA: TGTGCCAGCAGTACCGGCCAGGGAAGGGAAAAACTGTTTTTT

clone size: few
J gene: TRBJ2-3
D gene: TRBD1
V gene: TRBV24-1
CDR3 protein: CATSSGTGDFGGTDTQYF
CDR3 DNA: TGTGCCACGAGTTCCGGGACAGGGGATTTTGGAGGAACAGATACGCAGTATTTT

clone size: .
J gene: TRBJ2-2
D gene: TRBD1
V gene: TRBV5-1
CDR3 protein: CASSWTGLNTGELFF
CDR3 DNA: TGCGCCAGCAGCTGGACAGGGTTAAACACCGGGGAGCTGTTTTTT

clone size: many
J gene: TRBJ1-4
D gene: .
V gene: TRBV7-8
CDR3 protein: CASSLRRGVTNEKLFF
CDR3 DNA: TGTGCCAGCAGCCTACGAAGGGGAGTAACTAATGAAAAACTGTTTTTT

clone size: many
J gene: TRBJ1-2
D gene: TRBD1
V gene: TRBV5-5
CDR3 protein: CASSPLDRGGPKREGYTF
CDR3 DNA: TGTGCCAGCAGCCCACTGGACAGGGGGGGCCCTAAGAGAGAAGGCTACACCTTC

clone size: many
J gene: TRBJ1-5
D gene: .
V gene: TRBV12-3/TRBV12-4
CDR3 protein: CASSAQGYNQPQHF
CDR3 DNA: TGTGCCAGCAGTGCCCAGGGCTACAATCAGCCCCAGCATTTT

clone size: many
J gene: TRBJ1-2
D gene: TRBD1
V gene: TRBV6-5
CDR3 protein: CASSQDRAYGYTF
CDR3 DNA: TGTGCCAGCAGTCAGGACAGGGCCTATGGCTACACCTTC

clone size: .
J gene: TRBJ2-3
D gene: .
V gene: TRBV6-5
CDR3 protein: CASSYSWGSLSSTDTQYF
CDR3 DNA: TGTGCCAGCAGTTACTCGTGGGGGTCCCTTTCTAGCACAGATACGCAGTATTTT

clone size: many
J gene: TRBJ1-5
D gene: TRBD1
V gene: TRBV27
CDR3 protein: CASSPNRGQGASNQPQHF
CDR3 DNA: TGTGCCAGCAGTCCAAACAGGGGGCAGGGTGCGAGCAATCAGCCCCAGCATTTT

clone size: few
J gene: TRBJ2-7
D gene: .
V gene: TRBV19
CDR3 protein: CASSLRKGAGSYEQYF
CDR3 DNA: TGTGCCAGTAGTCTCCGGAAGGGAGCGGGCTCCTACGAGCAGTACTTC

clone size: many
J gene: TRBJ2-1
D gene: .
V gene: TRBV28
CDR3 protein: CAREGQTISSYNEQFF
CDR3 DNA: TGTGCCAGAGAGGGGCAGACTATCAGCTCCTACAATGAGCAGTTCTTC

clone size: many
J gene: TRBJ2-2
D gene: .
V gene: TRBV6-2/TRBV6-3
CDR3 protein: CASTRDWLVNTGELFF
CDR3 DNA: TGTGCCAGCACCAGGGACTGGCTAGTGAACACCGGGGAGCTGTTTTTT

clone size: many
J gene: TRBJ1-4
D gene: .
V gene: TRBV29-1
CDR3 protein: CSVRDGNEKLFF
CDR3 DNA: TGCAGCGTTCGGGACGGAAATGAAAAACTGTTTTTT

clone size: .
J gene: TRBJ2-7
D gene: .
V gene: TRBV5-1
CDR3 protein: CASSFRADSSYEQYF
CDR3 DNA: TGCGCCAGCAGCTTTCGGGCAGATAGCTCCTACGAGCAGTACTTC

clone size: many
J gene: TRBJ1-2
D gene: .
V gene: TRBV27
CDR3 protein: CASSLSYNYGYTF
CDR3 DNA: TGTGCCAGCAGTTTATCATATAACTATGGCTACACCTTC

clone size: many
J gene: TRBJ2-7
D gene: .
V gene: TRBV9
CDR3 protein: CASSVGLEEGSYEQYF
CDR3 DNA: TGTGCCAGCAGCGTAGGACTTGAGGAGGGGAGCTACGAGCAGTACTTC

clone size: .
J gene: TRBJ2-5
D gene: .
V gene: TRBV2
CDR3 protein: CASSTIQEETQYF
CDR3 DNA: TGTGCCAGCAGTACTATTCAGGAAGAGACCCAGTACTTC

clone size: few
J gene: TRBJ1-1
D gene: TRBD1
V gene: TRBV29-1
CDR3 protein: CSVASGGLTEAFF
CDR3 DNA: TGCAGCGTTGCATCAGGGGGCTTGACTGAAGCTTTCTTT

clone size: .
J gene: TRBJ1-6
D gene: .
V gene: TRBV6-2/TRBV6-3
CDR3 protein: CASSRTDTYNSPLHF
CDR3 DNA: TGTGCCAGCAGTCGCACGGACACTTATAATTCACCCCTCCACTTT

clone size: few
J gene: TRBJ1-1
D gene: .
V gene: TRBV7-2
CDR3 protein: CASSLAQVNTEAFF
CDR3 DNA: TGTGCCAGCAGCTTAGCACAGGTGAACACTGAAGCTTTCTTT

clone size: .
J gene: TRBJ2-3
D gene: .
V gene: TRBV18
CDR3 protein: CASSLTRPGTDTQYF
CDR3 DNA: TGTGCCAGCTCCCTCACACGGCCGGGCACAGATACGCAGTATTTT

clone size: few
J gene: TRBJ1-1
D gene: .
V gene: TRBV5-4
CDR3 protein: CASSSETGLNTEAFF
CDR3 DNA: TGTGCCAGCAGCTCTGAGACAGGCCTGAACACTGAAGCTTTCTTT

clone size: .
J gene: TRBJ2-7
D gene: TRBD1
V gene: TRBV3-1
CDR3 protein: CASRPGSIRGIRDRGFYEQYF
CDR3 DNA: TGTGCCAGCAGACCGGGCAGTATTAGGGGCATCCGGGACAGAGGATTCTACGAGCAGTACTTC

clone size: .
J gene: TRBJ1-1
D gene: .
V gene: TRBV29-1
CDR3 protein: CSISPGWGMNTEAFF
CDR3 DNA: TGCAGCATCTCCCCAGGTTGGGGGATGAACACTGAAGCTTTCTTT

clone size: many
J gene: TRBJ1-1
D gene: .
V gene: TRBV6-6
CDR3 protein: CASTIVPGSEAEAFF
CDR3 DNA: TGTGCCAGCACCATAGTCCCGGGAAGCGAGGCTGAAGCTTTCTTT

clone size: many
J gene: TRBJ2-2
D gene: .
V gene: TRBV6-2/TRBV6-3
CDR3 protein: CASSRVPTGELFF
CDR3 DNA: TGTGCCAGCAGCCGGGTTCCCACCGGGGAGCTGTTTTTT

clone size: few
J gene: TRBJ1-2
D gene: .
V gene: TRBV9
CDR3 protein: CASSVGRAGGYTF
CDR3 DNA: TGTGCCAGCAGCGTAGGGAGGGCGGGCGGCTACACCTTC

clone size: few
J gene: TRBJ1-5
D gene: .
V gene: TRBV7-9
CDR3 protein: CASSMINQPQHF
CDR3 DNA: TGTGCCAGCAGCATGATCAATCAGCCCCAGCATTTT

clone size: .
J gene: TRBJ1-1
D gene: .
V gene: TRBV20-1
CDR3 protein: CSARDLMFSGDGTGAFF
CDR3 DNA: TGCAGTGCTAGAGATTTGATGTTTTCAGGGGATGGCACTGGAGCTTTCTTT

clone size: .
J gene: TRBJ2-4
D gene: .
V gene: TRBV9
CDR3 protein: CASSVGVAQNIQYF
CDR3 DNA: TGTGCCAGCAGCGTAGGGGTGGCTCAAAACATTCAGTACTTC